The entry below gives a single T cell receptor (beta chain) sequence along with its context. Study processing details: Researchers report that nucleated cell counts were estimated from reference gene primer amplification. Assay used: immunoSEQ multiplex PCR; TCRdb lists only in-frame clones, some missing. The DNA was the basis for D and trimming; V, J and clone size are from that table. The sample includes 70,000 to 75,000 clones, under 95% seen only once; the top ten take about a tenth. These data come from a study of blood T cell repertoires in COVID-19. Study details: The United States, Italy and Spain were the sources of the acute and convalescent COVID-19 samples. From T cells, B-cell-depleted T cells, or PBMCs came the material, which was cDNA or gDNA.

Input material: peripheral blood. The TCR was taken from a human donor in a cohort sampled during active COVID-19.

DNA of the CDR3: TGTGCCAGCAGCTTATTGAGGACAGGGGGCCTAAGTCGGGAAAAACTGTTTTTT. Its translation: CASSLLRTGGLSREKLFF. The genes are TRBV7-2 and TRBJ1-4; 11 nucleotides match TRBD1. The CDR3 spans 18 residues. Trimming at V came to 2 bases and at J to 8 bases, leaving 13 bases not matched to a gene. Germline CDR1 is SGHTA and CDR2 is FQGNSA.